Described below is a single T cell receptor beta chain sequence and its context. The specificity of this receptor is unknown. No qualities accompany the bases; no much larger clone lies one base away. The sample holds other DNA sequences that translate to the same CDR3. The source of the sample is a study of T cell responses to AZD1222 COVID-19 vaccine listed by TCRdb under 2021. Looking at the study overall: A total of about 250 trial participants underwent TCR sequencing, of whom around 210 had received two doses of AZD1222 and about 25 had received two doses of the MenACWY control vaccine. Trial participants were enrolled by age into 18-55, 56-69 and 70-plus year subgroups, with roughly 150, 30 and 60 TCR-sequenced participants respectively. The paper's findings and limits, for the study overall: After two AZD1222 doses, spike-specific TCR breadth and depth were significantly higher than at day 0 and than in MenACWY recipients. Conclusions about previously exposed vaccinees are limited because only five or six AZD1222 recipients were SARS-CoV-2 seropositive at baseline. The 56-69-year group was small, and its depth increase did not reach significance, likely because of low power. Because no day 14 peak-response samples were available, the repertoires could be characterized only after the peak T cell response. Reportedly, almost half of the unique spike-specific TCRs recognized epitopes lying outside the regions that are mutated in the B.1.351 and B.1.1.7 variants. The vaccine-associated CD4 TCRs covered the entire spike protein, and the dominant responses fell in regions 160-218 and 743-854. Participants were mostly white British and included more females than males, and it was suggested by the authors that clonal diversity may have been underestimated.

Relative to germline, V is 1 base shorter and J is 4 bases shorter, with 8 bases between their ends. Including the terminal cysteine and phenylalanine, the CDR3 comprises 15 residues. The entry retains the CDR3 DNA only, 45 bases that are in frame from base 1. CDR1 and CDR2, per the germline V gene (reference sequence), are LNHDA and SQIVND. This specimen's time point label, interpreted: about 28 days (+/-7) after the second vaccine dose. AZD1222 recipients given second doses at about 4 weeks or at about 12 weeks were pooled, since spike-specific TCR depth and breadth were not found to differ between the two schedules. Vaccinee samples came from UK trials COV001 and COV002, including a single-blind randomized controlled phase 2/3 trial of AZD1222 (ChAdOx1 nCoV-19) in healthy adults. For TCRbeta chain sequencing, PBMC samples were collected from trial participants at day 0 and at day 28 after the second dose.

The CDR3 regions of human TCRbeta chains were analyzed by immunosequencing. Under the source paper's analysis protocol: TCRs in the repertoires were matched against a reference library of SARS-CoV-2-specific TCRs that had been generated with the MIRA antigen-specificity platform. Breadth was defined as the fraction of unique TCRs that were SARS-CoV-2-associated, and depth was defined as the fraction of total T cells that were SARS-CoV-2-associated. Each spike-specific TCR was assigned to its reactive spike region and to a CD4 or CD8 class using the MIRA data. Log10-transformed breadth and depth values were compared by one-way ANOVA with Sidak's multiple comparisons tests. TCRdb holds this immuneACCESS table with in-frame rearrangements only. Some clones are missing; in checked studies, unresolved V genes explain under half, and the rest has no known cause. Clone size and V and J calls were adopted from that table, with D and trimming inferred from the DNA. For this sample the table gives about 110,000 clones, of which 80% to 95% were detected only once. The ten largest make up less than 9.5% of the sample.

The sequences come from peripheral blood, collected 28 days after the second AZD1222 dose. This receptor was identified in an adult who received the AZD1222 COVID-19 vaccine. The sequence is built from TRBV19 and TRBJ2-6, with the D call perhaps TRBD1 or TRBD2, as 5 bases match in each case. The nucleotide sequence is given as TGTGCCAGTAGTATAGCGGGGACCGGGGCCAACGTCCTGACTTTC. This sequence encodes CASSIAGTGANVLTF.